The sequence of this TCR beta chain was determined in a study of control samples from healthy donors and cancer patients. TCRdb keeps only in-frame clones here, not all; method: immunoSEQ multiplex PCR. This sample has 200,000 to 250,000 clones, with just under 95% found just once. The J segment lost 2 bases and the V segment lost 3 bases, leaving 8 bases of the junction unmatched. The CDR3 has 16 residues. Germline assignment: CDR1 WNHNN and CDR2 SYGVQD (reference sequence). Sequenced input: blood. The chain links TRBV10-1 to TRBJ2-5; 8 bases match TRBD2. The clonotype was recovered from a man in his fifties or sixties in good health. The CDR3 here is CASSEGAGARQETQYF. The DNA of the CDR3 is TGCGCCAGCAGTGAAGGAGCGGGGGCGAGACAAGAGACCCAGTACTTC.